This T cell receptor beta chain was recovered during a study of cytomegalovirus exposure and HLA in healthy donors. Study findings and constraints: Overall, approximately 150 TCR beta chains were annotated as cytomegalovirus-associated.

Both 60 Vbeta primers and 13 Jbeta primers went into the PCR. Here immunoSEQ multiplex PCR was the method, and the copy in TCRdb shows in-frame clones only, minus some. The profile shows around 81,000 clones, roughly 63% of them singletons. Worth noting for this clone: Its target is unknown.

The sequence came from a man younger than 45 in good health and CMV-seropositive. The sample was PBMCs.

CDR3 amino acids: CSVEGSGAWETQYF. CDR3 coding DNA: TGCAGCGTTGAAGGGAGTGGGGCATGGGAGACCCAGTACTTC. The chain joins TRBV29-1 to TRBJ2-5; perhaps TRBD1 as D (5 bases). The germline V gene encodes CDR1 SQVTM and CDR2 ANQGSEA. With 1 base removed from V and 5 bases from J, the gap between germline ends came to 14 bases. The CDR3 runs to 14 residues.